This is a list of T cell receptor beta chains from one sample in a study of metastatic and nonmetastatic thyroid tumors. Through MiXCR, TCRdb re-clonotyped the PCR reads. The profile shows 30,000 to 45,000 clones, roughly half of them singletons. Sequencing was carried out using tumor tissue. The receptors were gathered from a male donor with papillary thyroid cancer or a benign thyroid nodule (not recorded which). Some clones in this sample may be carry-over from other donors' samples. Both conserved end residues are part of each CDR3. Each record gives: J gene, V gene, D gene, CDR3 length, clone size, CDR3 protein, CDR3 DNA. The D gene is left open where the match is weak. Size values are once, few and many counts, or a class for expanded clones, and some rows have none.

>TRBJ1-2|TRBV10-2|.|12|medium-sized
CASSPGPYGYTF
TGCGCCAGCAGCCCAGGACCTTATGGCTACACCTTC
>TRBJ2-2|TRBV15|.|15|few
CATSRGDTNTGELFF
TGTGCCACCAGCAGAGGGGACACGAACACCGGGGAGCTGTTTTTT
>TRBJ2-7|TRBV6-2/TRBV6-3|.|18|.
CASSYLEQGQTTSYEQYF
TGTGCCAGCAGTTACCTCGAACAGGGCCAAACGACCTCCTACGAGCAGTACTTC
>TRBJ1-6|TRBV10-3|.|16|few
CAISEQTGYNNSPLHF
TGTGCCATCAGTGAACAGACAGGCTACAATAATTCACCCCTCCACTTT
>TRBJ2-1|TRBV18|TRBD1|13|once
CASSPDRLNEQFF
TGTGCCAGCTCACCGGACAGGTTAAATGAGCAGTTCTTC
>TRBJ2-3|TRBV14|.|17|.
CASSRLPQCSRTDTQCF
TGTGCCAGCAGCCGCCTTCCCCAGTGTTCGCGCACAGATACGCAGTGTTTT
>TRBJ1-4|TRBV4-2|.|17|.
CASSQARAGGTNEKLFF
TGTGCCAGCAGCCAAGCCCGGGCGGGCGGAACTAATGAAAAACTGTTTTTT
>TRBJ2-3|TRBV24-1|TRBD1|16|.
CATSDLRGQGTDTQYF
TGTGCCACCAGTGATTTGAGGGGACAGGGTACAGATACGCAGTATTTT
>TRBJ1-1|TRBV5-1|.|15|.
CASSLDRTLNTEAFF
TGCGCCAGCAGCTTGGATCGGACACTGAACACTGAAGCTTTCTTT
>TRBJ1-1|TRBV11-2|.|14|.
CASSLGARNTEAFF
TGTGCCAGCAGCTTAGGGGCACGGAACACTGAAGCTTTCTTT
>TRBJ1-1|TRBV4-1|TRBD1|15|.
CASSLNRGENTEAFF
TGCGCCAGCAGCCTGAACAGGGGTGAGAACACTGAAGCTTTCTTT
>TRBJ2-1|TRBV2|TRBD1|15|few
CASRAGRGLRNEQFF
TGTGCCAGCAGAGCGGGCAGGGGGCTAAGGAATGAGCAGTTCTTC
>TRBJ1-3|TRBV5-1|.|13|.
CASSESSGNTIYF
TGCGCCAGCAGTGAGAGCTCTGGAAACACCATATATTTT
>TRBJ2-1|TRBV15|TRBD1|14|few
CATSRVSGGNEQFF
TGTGCCACCAGCAGAGTATCAGGGGGCAATGAGCAGTTCTTC
>TRBJ1-3|TRBV19|.|14|few
CASRASTDGNTIYF
TGTGCCAGTCGGGCGTCCACGGATGGAAACACCATATATTTT
>TRBJ2-7|TRBV6-2/TRBV6-3|TRBD1|17|few
CASRSGQGVSRSYEQYF
TGTGCCAGCAGGTCGGGACAGGGTGTATCGCGCTCCTACGAGCAGTACTTC
>TRBJ1-2|TRBV5-1|.|13|.
CASSRDTNYGYTF
TGCGCCAGCAGCCGGGACACAAACTATGGCTACACCTTC
>TRBJ1-2|TRBV27|.|15|few
CASGLGAGLIYGYTF
TGTGCCAGCGGCCTTGGGGCAGGTTTAATCTATGGCTACACCTTC
>TRBJ1-1|TRBV20-1|.|13|few
CSARRPQNTEAFF
TGCAGTGCTAGGAGGCCCCAGAACACTGAAGCTTTCTTT
>TRBJ1-1|TRBV7-2|.|13|.
CASSPVSNTEAFF
TGTGCCAGCAGCCCGGTTTCGAACACTGAAGCTTTCTTT
>TRBJ1-2|TRBV2|.|14|.
CAIRTPAGCEGYTF
TGTGCCATCAGAACCCCGGCAGGGTGCGAAGGCTACACCTTC
>TRBJ2-1|TRBV12-3/TRBV12-4|TRBD2|16|.
CASSRGGRGASGEQFF
TGTGCCAGCAGTCGGGGGGGGCGGGGGGCCTCGGGTGAGCAGTTCTTC
>TRBJ2-1|TRBV20-1|TRBD1|12|.
CSAGRQGNEQFF
TGCAGTGCTGGACGACAGGGGAATGAGCAGTTCTTC
>TRBJ1-6|TRBV3-1|.|13|.
CASSEGVQSPLHF
TGTGCCAGCAGCGAGGGAGTCCAATCACCCCTCCACTTT
>TRBJ2-5|TRBV12-3/TRBV12-4|.|16|few
CASSLDLGGGKETQYF
TGTGCCAGCAGTCTAGACCTGGGGGGCGGGAAAGAGACCCAGTACTTC
>TRBJ2-3|TRBV11-3|.|15|.
CASSLEGRTGDTQYF
TGTGCCAGCAGCTTAGAGGGACGGACGGGGGATACGCAGTATTTT
>TRBJ1-6|TRBV19|TRBD1|14|few
CASNTGQGNSPLHF
TGTGCCAGTAACACGGGACAGGGTAACTCACCCCTCCACTTT
>TRBJ2-7|TRBV20-1|TRBD2|12|medium-sized
CSGLAGTYEQYF
TGCTCCGGGCTAGCGGGAACCTACGAGCAGTACTTC
>TRBJ1-2|TRBV11-3|.|12|.
CASSLDNYGYTF
TGTGCCAGCAGCTTGGATAACTATGGCTACACCTTC
>TRBJ1-3|TRBV4-3|.|15|.
CASSQDRGGGNTIYF
TGCGCCAGCAGCCAAGATAGGGGTGGTGGAAACACCATATATTTT
>TRBJ1-1|TRBV5-4|.|15|.
CASSLPSGGLAEAFF
TGTGCCAGCAGTTTACCCTCGGGGGGGCTCGCTGAAGCTTTCTTT
>TRBJ1-2|TRBV30|TRBD1|12|.
CAWGQGGYGYTF
TGTGCCTGGGGACAGGGAGGCTATGGCTACACCTTC
>TRBJ1-4|TRBV20-1|.|14|.
CSATLGWMGEKLFF
TGCAGTGCTACCCTAGGTTGGATGGGTGAAAAACTGTTTTTT
>TRBJ2-1|TRBV18|.|13|.
CASSVDSYNEQFF
TGTGCCAGCTCCGTGGACAGCTACAATGAGCAGTTCTTC
>TRBJ2-1|TRBV5-1|TRBD2|15|.
CASSSELAGDNEQFF
TGCGCCAGCAGCTCCGAACTAGCGGGAGACAATGAGCAGTTCTTC
>TRBJ2-1|TRBV11-2|.|15|.
CASSLEPTDRPTCFF
TGTGCCAGCAGCTTAGAACCCACCGACAGACCAACCTGCTTCTTC
>TRBJ1-2|TRBV6-1|.|13|few
CAGRATVNYGYTF
TGTGCCGGCAGAGCCACCGTGAACTATGGCTACACCTTC
>TRBJ2-5|TRBV30|.|14|.
CAWSGKRLRETQYF
TGTGCCTGGAGTGGTAAAAGATTGAGAGAGACCCAGTACTTC
>TRBJ2-7|TRBV9|.|16|.
CASSAPHVAAPYEQYF
TGTGCCAGCAGCGCACCCCACGTAGCGGCCCCCTACGAGCAGTACTTC
>TRBJ1-1|TRBV19|.|13|.
CASSIHFGTEAFF
TGTGCCAGTAGTATCCATTTCGGCACTGAAGCTTTCTTT
>TRBJ1-1|TRBV11-1|.|14|.
CASSWRGGATEAFF
TGTGCCAGCAGCTGGCGAGGGGGGGCCACTGAAGCTTTCTTT
>TRBJ2-5|TRBV5-8|TRBD2|16|.
CASSGGDWGYQETQYF
TGTGCCAGCAGCGGGGGGGACTGGGGCTACCAAGAGACCCAGTACTTC
>TRBJ1-2|TRBV5-4|TRBD1|14|.
CASSGSGQVYGYTF
TGTGCCAGCAGCGGGAGCGGACAGGTCTATGGCTACACCTTC
>TRBJ2-3|TRBV2|.|13|.
CASSEGWADTQYF
TGTGCCAGCAGTGAAGGTTGGGCAGATACGCAGTATTTT
>TRBJ2-7|TRBV3-1|.|14|.
CASSQVQGHSEQYF
TGTGCCAGCAGCCAAGTTCAGGGGCACTCCGAGCAGTACTTC
>TRBJ1-1|TRBV3-1|.|16|once
CASSQGIPGTGTEAFF
TGTGCCAGCAGCCAAGGCATCCCTGGTACAGGTACTGAAGCTTTCTTT
>TRBJ2-1|TRBV11-3|.|12|.
CASSVGQGAREF
.
>TRBJ2-2|TRBV18|TRBD2|14|.
CASSPGLADGELFF
TGTGCCAGCTCACCGGGACTAGCGGACGGGGAGCTGTTTTTT
>TRBJ2-3|TRBV19|.|14|.
CASSPDRFTDTQYF
TGTGCCAGTAGTCCTGACAGGTTCACAGATACGCAGTATTTT
>TRBJ2-7|TRBV7-8|TRBD1|17|.
CASSPTGGGQGRRQQYF
TGTGCCAGCAGCCCTACGGGGGGGGGACAGGGGCGTAGGCAGCAGTACTTC
>TRBJ2-3|TRBV7-3|.|18|.
CASSLKRLGGLSTDTQYF
TGTGCCAGCAGCTTAAAGAGGCTAGGGGGACTAAGCACAGATACGCAGTATTTT
>TRBJ2-3|TRBV20-1|.|12|medium-sized
CSARINADTQYF
TGCAGTGCTAGAATAAACGCGGATACGCAGTATTTT
>TRBJ1-1|TRBV18|.|13|.
CASSSTGDTEAFF
TGTGCCAGCTCATCGACCGGGGACACTGAAGCTTTCTTT
>TRBJ2-5|TRBV6-2/TRBV6-3|.|13|few
CASKVAVQETQYF
TGTGCCAGCAAAGTAGCGGTGCAAGAGACCCAGTACTTC
>TRBJ2-7|TRBV3-1|TRBD1|14|.
CASSHRDRVWEQYF
TGTGCCAGCAGCCACCGGGACAGGGTGTGGGAGCAGTACTTC
>TRBJ2-1|TRBV6-2/TRBV6-3|TRBD1|18|few
CASSYTPGQVGSWVGQFF
TGTGCCAGCAGTTACACTCCCGGACAGGTGGGGTCATGGGTCGGGCAGTTCTTC
>TRBJ1-6|TRBV27|TRBD1|15|.
CASSLKQGYNSPLHF
TGTGCCAGCAGTTTAAAACAGGGGTATAATTCACCCCTCCACTTT
>TRBJ1-6|TRBV5-1|TRBD1|14|.
CASSLGQGNSPLHF
TGCGCCAGCAGCTTGGGACAGGGGAATTCACCCCTCCACTTT
>TRBJ1-3|TRBV6-1|.|14|.
CASLNTGGGNTIYF
TGTGCCAGCTTAAATACTGGGGGTGGAAACACCATATATTTT
>TRBJ1-5|TRBV6-1|.|15|.
CASSEKVGLYQPQHF
TGTGCCAGCAGTGAAAAGGTCGGCCTATATCAGCCCCAGCATTTT